This is a list of T cell receptor beta chains from one sample in a study of T cells in Graves' hyperthyroidism and ophthalmopathy. One entry per CDR3 protein, called by TCRdb with MiXCR from the multiplex PCR reads. Here the sample spans some 370,000 distinct CDR3 sequences, about 18% being singletons. The specimen was blood. These receptors all come from a woman in her 30s with Graves' hyperthyroidism that later progressed to Graves' ophthalmopathy. Each CDR3 is given with its conserved first and last residue. A D gene is named only where the DNA matches it firmly. The size field is filled for only some rows; it gives once, few, many or a size class.

J gene,D gene,V gene,clone size,CDR3 DNA,CDR3 protein
TRBJ1-1,.,TRBV27,.,TGTGCCAGCAGTTTCTATATGGGGAGCACTGAAGCTTTCTTT,CASSFYMGSTEAFF
TRBJ2-7,.,TRBV6-1,.,TGTGCCAGTTTCAAGGGGGGGACCTCCTACGAGCAGTACTTC,CASFKGGTSYEQYF
TRBJ2-1,TRBD2,TRBV11-2,.,TGTGCCAGCAGCGGGCAACTAGCGGACTTTTACAATGGTCAGTTCTTC,CASSGQLADFYNGQFF
TRBJ2-3,.,TRBV7-9,many,TGTGCCAGCAGCTTAGAGCAGAGCACTAGCACAGATACGCAGTATTTT,CASSLEQSTSTDTQYF
TRBJ1-2,.,TRBV28,many,TGTGCCAGCAGTTTAAGGCTGGATGCTAACTATGGCTACACCTTC,CASSLRLDANYGYTF
TRBJ2-5,.,TRBV7-8,many,TGTGCCAGCAGCTTAGTTATAGGTGGGGAGACCCAGTACTTC,CASSLVIGGETQYF
TRBJ2-5,.,TRBV7-2,many,TGTGCCAGCAGCACGATATCCCAAGAGACCCAGTACTTC,CASSTISQETQYF
TRBJ1-2,.,TRBV19,many,TGTGCCAGTAGTATAGGTTTCGCACCTAACTATGGCTACACCTTC,CASSIGFAPNYGYTF
TRBJ2-3,.,TRBV20-1,.,TGCAGTGCTAGAGTATTTACTAGCACAGATACGCAGTATTTT,CSARVFTSTDTQYF
TRBJ2-1,TRBD1,TRBV2,many,TGTGCCAGCAGTGAAGGAAGTGACAGGGCAGGTCAGGTGCAGTTCTTC,CASSEGSDRAGQVQFF
TRBJ2-1,TRBD1,TRBV5-1,many,TGCGCCAGCAGCTTGCGACGGACAGGGGGCTCCTACAATGAGCAGTTCTTC,CASSLRRTGGSYNEQFF
TRBJ2-2,.,TRBV25-1,few,TGTGCCAGCAGTGGGAGGCGGGGATCGAACACCGGGGAGCTGTTTTTT,CASSGRRGSNTGELFF
TRBJ2-3,.,TRBV7-8,many,TGTGCCAGCAGCTTAGGGGCAGGCACAGATACGCAGTATTTT,CASSLGAGTDTQYF
TRBJ2-3,.,TRBV14,few,TGTGCCAGCAGCCAAGTAAGACAGACAGATACGCAGTATTTT,CASSQVRQTDTQYF
TRBJ1-1,.,TRBV4-1,many,TGCGCCAGCAGCCAATTCGGGCGAAGGACTCGGAACACTGAAGCTTTCTTT,CASSQFGRRTRNTEAFF
TRBJ2-1,.,TRBV29-1,many,TGCAGCGTCCTGGGGGAGTCCTACAATGAGCAGTTCTTC,CSVLGESYNEQFF
TRBJ2-3,.,TRBV5-6,few,TGTGCCAGCAGCTCCTCGGGGGAAACCGCTACCACAGATACGCAGTATTTT,CASSSSGETATTDTQYF
TRBJ1-6,.,TRBV18,.,TGTGCCAGCTCACTCGGGGAGGGCTCCTATAATTCACCCCTCCACTTT,CASSLGEGSYNSPLHF
TRBJ2-3,.,TRBV29-1,many,TGCAGCGTTAGGGTCGTGGGGGATACGCAGTATTTT,CSVRVVGDTQYF
TRBJ2-6,.,TRBV20-1,.,TGCAGTGCTAGCGCGCAGGGAGTAGCTGGGGCCAACGTCCTGACTTTC,CSASAQGVAGANVLTF
TRBJ2-7,.,TRBV27,many,TGTGCCAGCAGTTTACAGGGTAGCGTGCACGAGCAGTACTTC,CASSLQGSVHEQYF
TRBJ1-1,TRBD1,TRBV6-1,many,TGTGCCAGCAGCCCGCCCCCGACAGGGCGAGCTGAAGCTTTCTTT,CASSPPPTGRAEAFF
TRBJ2-7,.,TRBV15,many,TGTGCCACCGCCCCCTCGGGACTTGCCTACGAGCAGTACTTC,CATAPSGLAYEQYF
TRBJ1-5,TRBD1,TRBV25-1,.,TGTGCCAGCAGTGGGAAAACAGGGGTTAATCAGCCCCAGCATTTT,CASSGKTGVNQPQHF
TRBJ1-3,.,TRBV12-3/TRBV12-4,.,TGTGCCAGCAGTTACGCCGGGGTCTCTGGAAACACCATATATTTT,CASSYAGVSGNTIYF
TRBJ2-1,.,TRBV12-3/TRBV12-4,many,TGTGCCAGCAGTCCTCTGGGGGGGGCATACAATGAGCAGTTCTTC,CASSPLGGAYNEQFF
TRBJ2-7,TRBD2,TRBV13,few,TGTGCCAGCAGCCACCCGACTAGCGGGCCCTCCTACGAGCAGTACTTC,CASSHPTSGPSYEQYF
TRBJ1-3,.,TRBV7-9,many,TGTGCCAGCAGCTTACCAATAGCTCGAGGAAACACCATATATTTT,CASSLPIARGNTIYF
TRBJ2-1,.,TRBV30,many,TGTGCCTGGAGTGGCTTTCTTAGGAGGGCCGATGAGCAGTTCTTC,CAWSGFLRRADEQFF
TRBJ1-5,.,TRBV2,.,TGTGCCAGCAGTGGACAGGTGATTAATCAGCCCCAGCATTTT,CASSGQVINQPQHF
TRBJ1-5,.,TRBV25-1,many,TGTGCCAGCAGTGAATGGGGCATCAATCAGCCCCAGCATTTT,CASSEWGINQPQHF
TRBJ2-7,TRBD1,TRBV7-8,many,TGTGCCAGCAGCTTAGAGACACAGGGGGCCGGGGAGCAGTACTTC,CASSLETQGAGEQYF
TRBJ2-1,TRBD2,TRBV9,.,TGTGCCAGCAGCGTGTCGACTAGCGGGAGATCCTACAATGAGCAGTTCTTC,CASSVSTSGRSYNEQFF
TRBJ2-2,.,TRBV27,many,TGTGCCAGCAGTTTCGGGTACACCGGGGAGCTGTTTTTT,CASSFGYTGELFF
TRBJ2-7,.,TRBV27,.,TGTGCCAGCAAGTTAAGCGGCAACTACGAGCAGTACTTC,CASKLSGNYEQYF
TRBJ2-7,.,TRBV27,many,TGTGCCAGCGGCTTTGGTTTTGGCTCCTACGAGCAGTACTTC,CASGFGFGSYEQYF
TRBJ2-5,.,TRBV5-1,.,TGCGCCAGCAGCCCCAATCAAGTGGGGTTAGGAGAGACCCAGTACTTC,CASSPNQVGLGETQYF
TRBJ2-7,TRBD1,TRBV5-1,few,TGCGCCAGCAGCTTTATCAGGGGGCGGCACGAGCAGTACTTC,CASSFIRGRHEQYF
TRBJ2-1,TRBD2,TRBV7-9,.,TGTGCCAGCAGCTACGAACCCGGGGGGACTAGCGGGAGTAATGAGCAGTTCTTC,CASSYEPGGTSGSNEQFF
TRBJ2-7,.,TRBV29-1,.,TGCAGCGTTGAAGATGGGTGGGGGAGCTACGAGCAGTACTTC,CSVEDGWGSYEQYF
TRBJ2-3,TRBD2,TRBV20-1,many,TGCAGTGTGCCGTCCCCTCAGCGGGAGGGTGCAGATACGCAGTATTTT,CSVPSPQREGADTQYF
TRBJ1-1,.,TRBV10-3,many,TGTGCCATCAGTGAGTCGACAGAAACTAACACTGAAGCTTTCTTT,CAISESTETNTEAFF
TRBJ2-1,TRBD2,TRBV27,many,TGTGCCACTAGCGGGAGGGCAGGGAGGCATGAGCAGTTCTTC,CATSGRAGRHEQFF
TRBJ2-5,.,TRBV27,many,TGTGCCAGCAGTTTATCTCCGGGAGAGACCCAGTACTTC,CASSLSPGETQYF
TRBJ1-2,TRBD1,TRBV18,many,TGTGCCAGCTCACCCCCGAACAGGGGTAACTATGGCTACACCTTC,CASSPPNRGNYGYTF
TRBJ1-2,.,TRBV2,many,TGTGCCAGCAGTGAAGATTGGGGGAATAACTATGGCTACACCTTC,CASSEDWGNNYGYTF
TRBJ2-2,TRBD1,TRBV28,many,TGTGCCAGCAGTGCCGGGACAGGGGTGGACGCGAACACCGGGGAGCTGTTTTTT,CASSAGTGVDANTGELFF
TRBJ1-1,.,TRBV18,.,TGTGCCAGCTCACCACGGTCAGGGTATATGAACACTGAAGCTTTCTTT,CASSPRSGYMNTEAFF
TRBJ1-1,TRBD1,TRBV24-1,many,TGTGCCACCAGTGACTCAACAGGGGACCACACTGAAGCTTTCTTT,CATSDSTGDHTEAFF
TRBJ1-1,TRBD1,TRBV30,many,TGTGCCTGGAGTGGGGACAGCGCTTTTCCGAGGCGTGAAGCTTTCTTT,CAWSGDSAFPRREAFF
TRBJ2-3,.,TRBV28,many,TGTGCCAGCAGTTCAAAAACACAGGGTATTCACGATACGCAGTATTTT,CASSSKTQGIHDTQYF
TRBJ1-5,TRBD1,TRBV20-1,few,TGCAGTGCTAGAGATTTTGCCGGGACAGGGAGGTATGGCAATCAGCCCCAGCATTTT,CSARDFAGTGRYGNQPQHF
TRBJ2-7,.,TRBV2,many,TGTGCCAGCGGTCGGTCCCCGGTTGCCTCCGAGCAGTACTTC,CASGRSPVASEQYF